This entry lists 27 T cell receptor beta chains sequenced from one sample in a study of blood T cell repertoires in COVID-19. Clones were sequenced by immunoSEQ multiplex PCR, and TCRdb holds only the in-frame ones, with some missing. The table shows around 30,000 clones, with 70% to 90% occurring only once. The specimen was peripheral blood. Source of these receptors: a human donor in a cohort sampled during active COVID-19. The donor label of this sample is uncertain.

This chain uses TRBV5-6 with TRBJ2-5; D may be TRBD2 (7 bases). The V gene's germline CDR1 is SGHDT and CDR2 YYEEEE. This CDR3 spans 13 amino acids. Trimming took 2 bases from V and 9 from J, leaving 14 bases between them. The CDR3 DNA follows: TGTGCCAGCAGCTTTTCTGGGGGGGCGGCCCAGTACTTC. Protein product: CASSFSGGAAQYF.

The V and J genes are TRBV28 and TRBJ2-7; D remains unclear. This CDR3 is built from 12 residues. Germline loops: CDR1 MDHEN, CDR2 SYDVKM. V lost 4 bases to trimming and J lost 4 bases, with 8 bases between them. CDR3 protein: CASSSRSYEQYF. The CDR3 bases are TGTGCCAGCAGTTCGCGGTCGTACGAGCAGTACTTC.

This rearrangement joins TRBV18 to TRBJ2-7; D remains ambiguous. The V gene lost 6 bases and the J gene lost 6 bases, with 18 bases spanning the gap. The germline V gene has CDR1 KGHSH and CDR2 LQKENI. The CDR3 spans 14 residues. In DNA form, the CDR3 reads TGTGCCAGCTCTCCTACTTCGTCGTCGCGCGAGCAGTACTTC. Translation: CASSPTSSSREQYF.

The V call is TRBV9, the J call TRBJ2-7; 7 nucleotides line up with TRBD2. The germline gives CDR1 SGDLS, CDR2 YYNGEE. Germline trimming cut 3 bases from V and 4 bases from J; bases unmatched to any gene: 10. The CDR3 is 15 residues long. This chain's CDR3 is CASSAQVGGEYEQYF. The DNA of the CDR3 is TGTGCCAGCAGCGCCCAGGTTGGGGGGGAGTACGAGCAGTACTTC.

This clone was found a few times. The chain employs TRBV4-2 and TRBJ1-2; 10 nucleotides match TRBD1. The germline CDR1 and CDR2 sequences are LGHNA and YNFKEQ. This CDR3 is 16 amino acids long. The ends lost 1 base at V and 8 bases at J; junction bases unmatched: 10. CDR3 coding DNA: TGTGCCAGCAGCCAAGGCGGGACAGGGGCCTTAAGAGGCTACACCTTC. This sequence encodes CASSQGGTGALRGYTF.

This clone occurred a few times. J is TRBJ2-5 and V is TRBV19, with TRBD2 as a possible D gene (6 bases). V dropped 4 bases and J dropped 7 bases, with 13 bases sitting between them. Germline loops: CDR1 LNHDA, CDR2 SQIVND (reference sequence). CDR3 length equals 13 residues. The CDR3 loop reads CASSTGLGGTQYF. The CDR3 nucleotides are TGTGCCAGTAGTACGGGACTGGGGGGGACCCAGTACTTC.

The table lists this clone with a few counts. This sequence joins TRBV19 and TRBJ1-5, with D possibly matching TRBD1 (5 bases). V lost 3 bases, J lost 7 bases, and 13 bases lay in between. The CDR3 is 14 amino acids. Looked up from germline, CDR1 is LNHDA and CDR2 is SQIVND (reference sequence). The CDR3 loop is CASSIWGVEQPQHF. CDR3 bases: TGTGCCAGTAGTATCTGGGGCGTAGAGCAGCCCCAGCATTTT.

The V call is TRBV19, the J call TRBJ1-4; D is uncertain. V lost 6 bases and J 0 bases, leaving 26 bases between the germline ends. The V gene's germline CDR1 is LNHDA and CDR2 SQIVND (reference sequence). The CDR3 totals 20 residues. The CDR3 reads CASSPSPTLLGSTTNEKLFF. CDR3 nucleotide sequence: TGTGCCAGTAGCCCTAGCCCCACCCTTTTAGGAAGCACAACTAATGAAAAACTGTTTTTT.

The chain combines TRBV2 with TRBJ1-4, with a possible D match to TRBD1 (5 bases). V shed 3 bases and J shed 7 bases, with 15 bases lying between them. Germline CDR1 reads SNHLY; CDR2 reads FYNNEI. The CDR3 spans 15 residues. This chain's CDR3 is CASSDSAGRGEKLFF. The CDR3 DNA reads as TGTGCCAGCAGTGATTCCGCAGGAAGGGGTGAAAAACTGTTTTTT. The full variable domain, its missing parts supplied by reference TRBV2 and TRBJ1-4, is EPEVTQTPSHQVTQMGQEVILRCVPISNHLYFYWYRQILGQKVEFLVSFYNNEISEKSEIFDDQFSVERPDGSNFTLKIRSTKLEDSAMYFCASSDSAGRGEKLFFGSGTQLSVL.

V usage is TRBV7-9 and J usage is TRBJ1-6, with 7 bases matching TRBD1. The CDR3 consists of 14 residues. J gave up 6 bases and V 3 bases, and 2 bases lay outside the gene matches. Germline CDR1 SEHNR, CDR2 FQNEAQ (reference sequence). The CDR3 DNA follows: TGTGCCAGCAGCTTTACAGGGGCTAATTCACCCCTCCACTTT. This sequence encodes CASSFTGANSPLHF.

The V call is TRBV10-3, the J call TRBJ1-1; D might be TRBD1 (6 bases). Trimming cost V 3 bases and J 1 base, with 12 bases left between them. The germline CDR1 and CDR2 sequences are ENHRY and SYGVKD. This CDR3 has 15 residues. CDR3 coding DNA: TGTGCCATCAGTGATACAGGGTCGACGAACACTGAAGCTTTCTTT. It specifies CAISDTGSTNTEAFF.

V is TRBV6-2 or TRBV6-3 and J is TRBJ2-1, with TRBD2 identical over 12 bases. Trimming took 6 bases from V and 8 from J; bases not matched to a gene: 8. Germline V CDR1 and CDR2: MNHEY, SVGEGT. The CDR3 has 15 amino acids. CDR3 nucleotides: TGTGCCAGCAGCCTAGCGGGAGGGGAGGCCGATGAGCAGTTCTTC. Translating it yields CASSLAGGEADEQFF.

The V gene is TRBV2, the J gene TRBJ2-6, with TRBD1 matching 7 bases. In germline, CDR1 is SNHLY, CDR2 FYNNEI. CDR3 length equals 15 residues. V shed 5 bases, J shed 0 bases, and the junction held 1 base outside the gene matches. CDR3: CASSRDSSGANVLTF. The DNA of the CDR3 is TGTGCCAGCAGTCGGGACAGCTCTGGGGCCAACGTCCTGACTTTC.

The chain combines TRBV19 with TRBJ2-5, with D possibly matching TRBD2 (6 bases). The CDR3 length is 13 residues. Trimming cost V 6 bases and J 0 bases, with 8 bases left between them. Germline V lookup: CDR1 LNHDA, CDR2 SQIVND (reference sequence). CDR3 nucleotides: TGTGCCAGTAGGGGGGGAAACCAAGAGACCCAGTACTTC. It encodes CASRGGNQETQYF.

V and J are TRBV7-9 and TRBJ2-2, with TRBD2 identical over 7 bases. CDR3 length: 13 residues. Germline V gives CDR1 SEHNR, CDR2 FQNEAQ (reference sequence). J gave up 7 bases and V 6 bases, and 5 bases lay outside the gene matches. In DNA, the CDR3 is TGTGCCAGCAGGGCGGGAGCGGTCGGGGAGCTGTTTTTT. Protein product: CASRAGAVGELFF.

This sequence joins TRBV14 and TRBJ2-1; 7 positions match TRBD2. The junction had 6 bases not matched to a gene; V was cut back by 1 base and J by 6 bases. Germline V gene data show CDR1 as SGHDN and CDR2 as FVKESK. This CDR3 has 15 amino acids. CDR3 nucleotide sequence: TGTGCCAGCAGCCAAGTTGGCGGGAGCGGCAATGAGCAGTTCTTC. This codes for CASSQVGGSGNEQFF.

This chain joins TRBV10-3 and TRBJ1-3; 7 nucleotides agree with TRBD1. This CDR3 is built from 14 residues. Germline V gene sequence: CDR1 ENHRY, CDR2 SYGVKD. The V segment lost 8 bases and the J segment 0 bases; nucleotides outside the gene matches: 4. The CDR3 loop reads CAISNRGSGNTIYF. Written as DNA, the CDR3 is TGTGCCATCTCTAACAGGGGCTCTGGAAACACCATATATTTT.

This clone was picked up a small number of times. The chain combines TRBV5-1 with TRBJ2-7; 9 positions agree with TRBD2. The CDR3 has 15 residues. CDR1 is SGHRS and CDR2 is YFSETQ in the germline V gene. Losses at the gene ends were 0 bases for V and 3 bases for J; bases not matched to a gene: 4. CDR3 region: CASSLVAGGSYEQYF. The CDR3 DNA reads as TGCGCCAGCAGCTTGGTCGCGGGAGGGAGCTACGAGCAGTACTTC.

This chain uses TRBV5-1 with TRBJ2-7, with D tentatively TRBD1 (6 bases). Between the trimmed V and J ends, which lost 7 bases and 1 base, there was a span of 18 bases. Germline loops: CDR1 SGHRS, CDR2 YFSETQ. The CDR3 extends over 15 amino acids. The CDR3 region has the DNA TGCGCCAGCGGATGGAACAGGGCAGTATCCTACGAGCAGTACTTC. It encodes CASGWNRAVSYEQYF. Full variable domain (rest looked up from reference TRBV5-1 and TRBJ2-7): KAGVTQTPRYLIKTRGQQVTLSCSPISGHRSVSWYQQTPGQGLQFLFEYFSETQRNKGNFPGRFSGRQFSNSRSEMNVSTLELGDSALYLCASGWNRAVSYEQYFGPGTRLTVT.

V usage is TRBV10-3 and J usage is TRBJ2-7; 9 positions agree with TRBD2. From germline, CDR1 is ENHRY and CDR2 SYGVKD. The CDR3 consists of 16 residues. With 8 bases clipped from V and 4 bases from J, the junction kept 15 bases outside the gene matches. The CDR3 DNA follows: TGTGCCATCGGAGGGTCGCGGGAGGGAGTTCGGTACGAGCAGTACTTC. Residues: CAIGGSREGVRYEQYF.

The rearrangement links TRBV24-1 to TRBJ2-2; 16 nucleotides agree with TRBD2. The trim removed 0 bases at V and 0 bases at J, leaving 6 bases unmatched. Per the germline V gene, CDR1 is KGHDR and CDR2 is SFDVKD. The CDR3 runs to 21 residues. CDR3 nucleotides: TGTGCCACCAGTGATTTGCGAGGGGGACTAGCGGGAGGGGCGAACACCGGGGAGCTGTTTTTT. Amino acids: CATSDLRGGLAGGANTGELFF.

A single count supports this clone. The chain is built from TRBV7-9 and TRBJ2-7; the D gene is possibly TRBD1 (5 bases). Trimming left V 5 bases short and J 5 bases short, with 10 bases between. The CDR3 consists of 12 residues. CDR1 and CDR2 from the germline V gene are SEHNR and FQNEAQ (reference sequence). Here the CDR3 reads CASSPGWDEQYF. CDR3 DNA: TGTGCCAGCAGCCCAGGGTGGGACGAGCAGTACTTC.

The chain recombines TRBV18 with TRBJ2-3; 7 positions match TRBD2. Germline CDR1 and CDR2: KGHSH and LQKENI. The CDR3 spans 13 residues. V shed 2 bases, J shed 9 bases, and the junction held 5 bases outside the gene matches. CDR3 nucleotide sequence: TGTGCCAGCTCACCAGAGGCGGGGGTGACGCAGTATTTT. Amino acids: CASSPEAGVTQYF.

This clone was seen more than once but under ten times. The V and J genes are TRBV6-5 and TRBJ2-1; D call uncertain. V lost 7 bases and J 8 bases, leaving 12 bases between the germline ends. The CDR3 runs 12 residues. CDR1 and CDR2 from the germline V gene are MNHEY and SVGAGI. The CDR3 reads CASIRSRHEQFF. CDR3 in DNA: TGTGCCAGCATTAGGAGTAGGCATGAGCAGTTCTTC.

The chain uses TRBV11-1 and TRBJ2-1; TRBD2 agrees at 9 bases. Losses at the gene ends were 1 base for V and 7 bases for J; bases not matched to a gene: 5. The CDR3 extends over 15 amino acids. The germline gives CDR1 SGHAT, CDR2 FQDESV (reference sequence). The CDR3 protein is CASSLEAGGGNEQFF. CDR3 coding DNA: TGTGCCAGCAGCTTAGAAGCGGGAGGAGGTAATGAGCAGTTCTTC.

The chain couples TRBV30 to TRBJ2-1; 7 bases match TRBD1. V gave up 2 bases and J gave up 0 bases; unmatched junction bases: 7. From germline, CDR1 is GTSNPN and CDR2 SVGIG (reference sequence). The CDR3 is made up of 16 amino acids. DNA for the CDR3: TGTGCCTGGAGTTCCGGACAGGTTCGCTCCTACAATGAGCAGTTCTTC. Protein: CAWSSGQVRSYNEQFF.

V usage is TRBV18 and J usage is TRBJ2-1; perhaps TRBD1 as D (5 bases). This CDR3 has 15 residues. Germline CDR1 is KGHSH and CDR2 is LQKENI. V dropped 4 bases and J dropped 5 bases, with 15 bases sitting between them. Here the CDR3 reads CASSLSGPRDNEQFF. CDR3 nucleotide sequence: TGTGCCAGCTCACTTTCTGGGCCCAGGGACAATGAGCAGTTCTTC.